The TCR beta chain described here comes from a study of identical twins. Germline V gene sequence: CDR1 SEHNR, CDR2 FQNEAQ (reference sequence). Between the trimmed V and J ends, which lost 7 bases and 4 bases, there was a span of 16 bases. The CDR3 is 14 residues long. This clonotype was seen many times. The antigen remains unidentified. Template switching added a universal primer site; cDNA carried unique molecular identifiers. TCRdb passed the 5' RACE reads through MiXCR, listing each CDR3 protein once. The table has about 150,000 distinct CDR3 sequences, roughly 3.5% seen once; the top ten hold 7.5% to 8.5%. General observations from the study: Out-of-frame alpha sequences shared by twins were enriched for low generation probability. The study found weaker excess twin sharing in beta out-of-frame sequences.

The sample was memory T cells sorted from blood. V is TRBV7-9 and J is TRBJ1-2; a weak D match, TRBD1 (5 bases). The sequence was obtained from a man between 18 and 35 years old in good health. The CDR3 bases are TGTGCCAGCATGGGGGACCGCCTCTCCTATGGCTACACCTTC. This encodes CASMGDRLSYGYTF. Full variable domain (rest looked up from reference TRBV7-9 and TRBJ1-2): DTGVSQNPRHKITKRGQNVTFRCDPISEHNRLYWYRQTLGQGPEFLTYFQNEAQLEKSRLLSDRFSAERPKGSFSTLEIQRTEQGDSAMYLCASMGDRLSYGYTFGSGTRLTVV.